Below are 19 T cell receptor beta chains sequenced from a single sample in a study of T cells in Graves' hyperthyroidism and ophthalmopathy. There were TCR beta CDR3 regions amplified from RNA transcripts. First-round RT-PCR with HTBI primers amplified the TCR CDR3 region. From the multiplex PCR reads, TCRdb called clonotypes with MiXCR, one entry per CDR3 protein. The sample lists some 460,000 distinct CDR3 sequences; about a sixth were seen once. The sequenced sample was blood. These receptors all come from a woman under 30 with Graves' hyperthyroidism.

This clonotype was observed a few times. The chain carries TRBV5-1 and TRBJ1-1; D not certain. Germline CDR1 is SGHRS and CDR2 is YFSETQ. V shed 3 bases and J shed 2 bases, with 11 bases lying between them. This CDR3 has 14 amino acids. The CDR3 DNA sequence: TGCGCCAGCAGCTACGGTTTCCGCAACACTGAAGCTTTCTTT. This sequence encodes CASSYGFRNTEAFF.

This clonotype was detected a few times. The rearrangement links TRBV28 to TRBJ2-7, with D maybe TRBD1 (6 bases). The CDR3 sequence is 14 residues long. V lost 4 bases to trimming and J lost 3 bases, with 13 bases between them. Germline CDR1 and CDR2: MDHEN and SYDVKM. DNA of the CDR3: TGTGCCAGCAGTTACCCGGGACACCTCTACGAGCAGTACTTC. This gives the protein CASSYPGHLYEQYF.

This clonotype was observed many times. The J gene is TRBJ1-2, the V gene TRBV10-2; D is unclear. From germline, CDR1 is WSHSY and CDR2 SAAADI. Deletions cut 10 bases from V and 0 bases from J, with 12 bases between. The CDR3 is made up of 13 amino acids. As DNA, the CDR3 is TGCGCCAACTCTCAGACTGCTAACTATGGCTACACCTTC. Encoded protein: CANSQTANYGYTF.

The CDR3, as DNA: TGTGCCAGCAGCTTAACCGGTCCGAACAATGAGCAGTTCTTC. It specifies CASSLTGPNNEQFF. The gene calls are TRBV7-3 and TRBJ2-1; D is undetermined. The CDR3 extends over 14 amino acids. V gave up 0 bases and J gave up 5 bases, with 8 bases separating them. Germline lookup yields CDR1 SGHTA and CDR2 FQGTGA. Drawing the rest from reference TRBV7-3 and TRBJ2-1, the complete variable domain is GAGVSQTPSNKVTEKGKYVELRCDPISGHTALYWYRQSLGQGPEFLIYFQGTGAADDSGLPNDRFFAVRPEGSVSTLKIQRTERGDSAVYLCASSLTGPNNEQFFGPGTRLTVL.

This chain connects TRBV9 to TRBJ2-7; 14 bases fit TRBD2. The V gene end was trimmed by 4 bases and the J gene end by 5 bases; junction bases not matched to a gene: 14. Germline V gives CDR1 SGDLS, CDR2 YYNGEE. This CDR3 comprises 18 residues. The CDR3 DNA is TGTGCCAGCAGCCTCGAGGGACTAGCGGGGGCGTATGACCACGAGCAGTACTTC. Encoded protein: CASSLEGLAGAYDHEQYF.

The chain employs TRBV7-9 and TRBJ1-2; D might be TRBD1 (5 bases). Germline loops: CDR1 SEHNR, CDR2 FQNEAQ (reference sequence). The germline V and J ends were trimmed by 5 bases and 1 base, with 8 bases remaining between them. The CDR3 contains 13 residues. CDR3 protein: CASSAQVNYGYTF. CDR3 sequence (DNA): TGTGCCAGCAGCGCACAGGTTAACTATGGCTACACCTTC.

This clonotype was detected many times. The rearrangement joins TRBV20-1 to TRBJ2-7, with a possible D match to TRBD2 (7 bases). V lost 0 bases and J 7 bases, leaving 19 bases between the germline ends. This CDR3 spans 15 amino acids. The germline V gene encodes CDR1 DFQATT and CDR2 SNEGSKA (reference sequence). CDR3 nucleotide sequence: TGCAGTGCTAGAGAACCAGCGGGACACCCAGAGGAGCAGTACTTC. It translates to CSAREPAGHPEEQYF.

This clonotype was counted ten times or more. V is TRBV10-2 and J is TRBJ1-1; D remains unclear. The CDR3 totals 14 residues. CDR1 WSHSY and CDR2 SAAADI come from the germline V gene. Trimming stripped 6 bases from V and 0 bases from J, with 11 bases between. CDR3 loop: CASRTVRMNTEAFF. CDR3 nucleotide sequence: TGCGCCAGCAGAACTGTGAGGATGAACACTGAAGCTTTCTTT.

This clonotype appeared many times. The V and J genes are TRBV12-3 or TRBV12-4 and TRBJ2-7; perhaps TRBD1 as D (6 bases). The CDR3 loop spans 14 amino acids. V was trimmed by 3 bases and J by 0 bases, leaving 9 bases between them. The CDR3 loop reads CASSLDSVSYEQYF. The DNA of the CDR3 is TGTGCCAGCAGTTTGGACAGCGTCTCCTACGAGCAGTACTTC.

This clonotype came up many times. This chain links TRBV12-3 or TRBV12-4 with TRBJ1-2; D is unclear. V lost 2 bases, J lost 6 bases, and 10 bases lay in between. The length of the CDR3 is 13 residues. Written as DNA, the CDR3 is TGTGCCAGCAGTTTAAGGGCGGGAAATGGCTACACCTTC. It specifies CASSLRAGNGYTF.

This clonotype was detected ten times or more. CDR3 sequence (DNA): TGTGCCAGCAGCAACAGGGGCGGCCAGCCCCAGCATTTT. Protein sequence: CASSNRGGQPQHF. V usage is TRBV6-1 and J usage is TRBJ1-5; 7 nucleotides line up with TRBD1. V lost 6 bases, J lost 7 bases, and 6 bases stayed unmatched. The CDR3 has 13 residues. Germline assignment: CDR1 MNHNS and CDR2 SASEGT.

The rearrangement links TRBV10-3 to TRBJ2-2; perhaps TRBD1 as D (6 bases). V was pared by 7 bases and J by 2 bases, with 14 bases between. The CDR3 is made up of 15 amino acids. Looked up from germline, CDR1 is ENHRY and CDR2 is SYGVKD. CDR3 loop: CAIMGTRGNTGELFF. In DNA, the CDR3 is TGTGCCATCATGGGGACAAGGGGAAACACCGGGGAGCTGTTTTTT.

Remarks on this clonotype: A clone one base away is much larger, so this may be a read error. The chain combines TRBV6-5 with TRBJ1-4; D possibly corresponds to TRBD1 (5 bases). The CDR3 totals 15 residues. CDR1 and CDR2 from the germline V gene are MNHEY and SVGAGI. Trimming cost V 2 bases and J 11 bases, with 18 bases left between them. CDR3 amino acids: CASSYELGVVDKLFF. The CDR3 region has the DNA TGTGCCAGCAGTTACGAACTGGGGGTGGTCGATAAACTGTTTTTT.

The V call is TRBV28, the J call TRBJ1-5; no reliable D call. The CDR3 contains 14 residues. V lost 2 bases and J lost 3, with 8 bases in between. Germline-derived CDR1 and CDR2 are MDHEN and SYDVKM. The DNA for the CDR3 is TGTGCCAGCAGTTTAGAACAAGACAATCAGCCCCAGCATTTT. Its translation is CASSLEQDNQPQHF.

The gene calls are TRBV20-1 and TRBJ2-5, with 8 bases that match TRBD2. The trim removed 3 bases at V and 9 bases at J, leaving 3 bases unmatched. The CDR3 loop spans 11 amino acids. Germline CDR1 is DFQATT and CDR2 is SNEGSKA (reference sequence). Here the CDR3 DNA reads TGCAGTGCTAGCGGGGGGGGGGCCCAGTACTTC. Protein product: CSASGGGAQYF.

This clonotype was found many times. This chain connects TRBV2 to TRBJ2-3; D is possibly TRBD2 (7 bases). The V gene lost 2 bases and the J gene lost 5 bases, with 14 bases spanning the gap. Germline CDR1 is SNHLY and CDR2 is FYNNEI. The CDR3 is 15 amino acids. The CDR3 DNA sequence: TGTGCCAGCAGTGAATGGGGGGGGGGCCAAGATACGCAGTATTTT. Translation: CASSEWGGGQDTQYF.

This clonotype was recorded many times. This chain uses TRBV28 with TRBJ1-5; D perhaps matches TRBD1 (6 bases). The CDR3 has 14 amino acids. Germline-derived CDR1 and CDR2 are MDHEN and SYDVKM. The V and J ends lost 7 bases and 2 bases respectively, with 12 bases between them. CDR3 in amino acids: CASTEDSGNQPQHF. The CDR3 DNA reads as TGTGCCAGCACAGAGGACAGCGGCAATCAGCCCCAGCATTTT. The variable domain in full, with the rest retrieved from reference TRBV28 and TRBJ1-5, is DVKVTQSSRYLVKRTGEKVFLECVQDMDHENMFWYRQDPGLGLRLIYFSYDVKMKEKGDIPEGYSVSREKKERFSLILESASTNQTSMYLCASTEDSGNQPQHFGDGTRLSIL.

The V gene is TRBV20-1, the J gene TRBJ2-7; 14 bases match TRBD2. The CDR3 contains 19 residues. The V gene's germline CDR1 is DFQATT and CDR2 SNEGSKA (reference sequence). The trim removed 0 bases at V and 2 bases at J, leaving 12 bases unmatched. CDR3 sequence: CSARDPGLAGDWRTYEQYF. For the CDR3, the DNA is TGCAGTGCTAGAGATCCGGGACTAGCGGGAGATTGGAGAACCTACGAGCAGTACTTC.

This clonotype was seen repeatedly, ten times or more. The rearrangement links TRBV6-1 to TRBJ2-5; D call uncertain. This CDR3 spans 15 amino acids. CDR1 and CDR2 (germline): MNHNS, SASEGT. Deletions cut 2 bases from V and 2 bases from J, with 12 bases between. CDR3 protein: CASSETLAAQETQYF. CDR3 nucleotide sequence: TGTGCCAGCAGTGAAACGTTGGCGGCTCAAGAGACCCAGTACTTC.